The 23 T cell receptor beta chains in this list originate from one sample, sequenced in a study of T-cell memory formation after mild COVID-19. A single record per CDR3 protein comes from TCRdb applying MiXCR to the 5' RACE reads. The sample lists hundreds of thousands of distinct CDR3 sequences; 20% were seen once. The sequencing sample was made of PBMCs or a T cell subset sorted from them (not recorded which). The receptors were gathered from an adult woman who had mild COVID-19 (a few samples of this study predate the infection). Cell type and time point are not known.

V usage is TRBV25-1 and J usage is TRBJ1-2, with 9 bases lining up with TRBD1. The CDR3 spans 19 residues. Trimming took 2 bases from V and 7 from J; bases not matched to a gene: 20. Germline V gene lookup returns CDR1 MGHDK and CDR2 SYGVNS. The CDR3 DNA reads TGTGCCAGCAGTGAAGGTTGGAAGGCCCGCGGGACAGGGACGGGTGGCTACACCTTC. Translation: CASSEGWKARGTGTGGYTF.

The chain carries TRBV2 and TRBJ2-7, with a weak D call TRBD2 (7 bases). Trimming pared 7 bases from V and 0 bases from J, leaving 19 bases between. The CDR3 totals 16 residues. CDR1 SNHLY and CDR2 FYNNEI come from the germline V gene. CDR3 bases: TGTGCCAGCACTCTCCCGGGGGGACAAAGCTCCTACGAGCAGTACTTC. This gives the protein CASTLPGGQSSYEQYF.

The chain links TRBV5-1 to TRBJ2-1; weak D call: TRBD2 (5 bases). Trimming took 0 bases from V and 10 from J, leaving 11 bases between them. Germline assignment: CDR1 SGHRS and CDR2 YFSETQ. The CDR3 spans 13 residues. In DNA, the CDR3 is TGCGCCAGCAGCTTGGTTCGGGAAAGCGAGCAGTTCTTC. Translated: CASSLVRESEQFF.

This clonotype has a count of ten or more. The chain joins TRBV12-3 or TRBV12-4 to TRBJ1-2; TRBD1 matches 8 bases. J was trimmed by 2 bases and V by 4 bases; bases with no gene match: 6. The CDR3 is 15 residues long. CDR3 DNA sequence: TGTGCCAGCAGTTCAGGACAGGGAGTAAACTATGGCTACACCTTC. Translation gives CASSSGQGVNYGYTF.

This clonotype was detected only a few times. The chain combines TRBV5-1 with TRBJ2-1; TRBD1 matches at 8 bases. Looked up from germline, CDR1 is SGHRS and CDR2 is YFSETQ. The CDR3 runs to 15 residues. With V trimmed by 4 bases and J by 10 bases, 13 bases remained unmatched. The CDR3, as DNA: TGCGCCAGCAGCCAGAGGGCCGGACAGGGTTGGGAGCAGTTCTTC. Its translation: CASSQRAGQGWEQFF.

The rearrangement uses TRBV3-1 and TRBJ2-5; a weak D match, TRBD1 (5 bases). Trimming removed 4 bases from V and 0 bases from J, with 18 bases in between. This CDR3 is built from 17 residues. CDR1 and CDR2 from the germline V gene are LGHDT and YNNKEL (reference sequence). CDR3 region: CASSPTGGGRYQETQYF. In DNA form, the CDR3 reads TGTGCCAGCAGCCCCACAGGTGGCGGCCGGTACCAAGAGACCCAGTACTTC.

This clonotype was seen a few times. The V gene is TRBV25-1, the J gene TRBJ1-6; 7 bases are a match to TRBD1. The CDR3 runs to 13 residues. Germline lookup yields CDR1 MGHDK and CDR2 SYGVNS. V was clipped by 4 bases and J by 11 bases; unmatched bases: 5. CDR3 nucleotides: TGTGCCAGCAGTGGACAGGGTGTGGCACCCCTCCACTTT. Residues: CASSGQGVAPLHF. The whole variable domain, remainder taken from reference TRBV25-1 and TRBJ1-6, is EADIYQTPRYLVIGTGKKITLECSQTMGHDKMYWYQQDPGMELHLIHYSYGVNSTEKGDLSSESTVSRIRTEHFPLTLESARPSHTSQYLCASSGQGVAPLHFGNGTRLTVT.

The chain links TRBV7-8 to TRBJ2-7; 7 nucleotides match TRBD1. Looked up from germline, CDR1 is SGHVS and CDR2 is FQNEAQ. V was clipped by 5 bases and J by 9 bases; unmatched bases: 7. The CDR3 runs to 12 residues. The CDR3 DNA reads TGTGCCAGCAGCCTTAGACAGGGCGTGCAGTACTTC. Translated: CASSLRQGVQYF.

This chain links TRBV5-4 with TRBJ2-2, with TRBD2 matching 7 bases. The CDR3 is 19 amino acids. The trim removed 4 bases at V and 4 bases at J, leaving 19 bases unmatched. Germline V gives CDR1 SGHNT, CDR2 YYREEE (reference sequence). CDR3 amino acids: CASSTATLAARSITGELFF. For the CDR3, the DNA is TGTGCCAGCAGCACAGCCACCCTAGCGGCTAGAAGTATCACCGGGGAGCTGTTTTTT.

In nucleotides, the CDR3 is TGTGCCAGCAGCTTAGGAGTTAGCGACACCGGGGAGCTGTTTTTT. Translation gives CASSLGVSDTGELFF. The V call is TRBV7-9, the J call TRBJ2-2; TRBD2 might be the D (5 bases). This CDR3 has 15 amino acids. Trimming removed 1 base from V and 3 bases from J, with 9 bases in between. The germline V gene has CDR1 SEHNR and CDR2 FQNEAQ (reference sequence).

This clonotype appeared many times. Written as DNA, the CDR3 is TGTGCCAGCAGTGACCGGGGCGATTATTCACCCCTCCACTTT. Translated: CASSDRGDYSPLHF. The V and J genes are TRBV2 and TRBJ1-6, with D possibly matching TRBD1 (5 bases). Trimming removed 3 bases from V and 8 bases from J, with 11 bases in between. This CDR3 is 14 amino acids long. Germline V gives CDR1 SNHLY, CDR2 FYNNEI.

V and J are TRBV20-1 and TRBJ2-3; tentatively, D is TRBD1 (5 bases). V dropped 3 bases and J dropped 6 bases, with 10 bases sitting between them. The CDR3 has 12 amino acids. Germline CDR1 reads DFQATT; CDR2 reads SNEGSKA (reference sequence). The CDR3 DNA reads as TGCAGTGCTAGTCCAGGGTACGATACGCAGTATTTT. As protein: CSASPGYDTQYF.

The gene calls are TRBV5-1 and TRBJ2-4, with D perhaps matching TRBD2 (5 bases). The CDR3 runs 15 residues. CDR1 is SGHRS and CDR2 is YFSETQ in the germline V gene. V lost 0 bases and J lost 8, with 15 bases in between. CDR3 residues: CASSLVGYERDIQYF. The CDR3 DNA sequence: TGCGCCAGCAGCTTGGTCGGCTACGAGAGGGACATTCAGTACTTC.

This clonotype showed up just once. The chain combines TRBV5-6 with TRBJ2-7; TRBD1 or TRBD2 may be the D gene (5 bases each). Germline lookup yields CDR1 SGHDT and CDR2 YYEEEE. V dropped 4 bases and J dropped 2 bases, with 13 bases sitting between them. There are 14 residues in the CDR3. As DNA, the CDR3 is TGTGCCAGCAGCGTTGGGGACGGACCCTACGAGCAGTACTTC. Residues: CASSVGDGPYEQYF.

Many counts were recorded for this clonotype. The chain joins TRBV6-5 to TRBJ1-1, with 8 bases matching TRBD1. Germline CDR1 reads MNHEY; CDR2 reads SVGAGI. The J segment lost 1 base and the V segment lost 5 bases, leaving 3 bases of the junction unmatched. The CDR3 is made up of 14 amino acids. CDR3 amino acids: CASSQGQANTEAFF. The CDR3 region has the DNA TGTGCCAGCAGTCAGGGACAGGCGAACACTGAAGCTTTCTTT.

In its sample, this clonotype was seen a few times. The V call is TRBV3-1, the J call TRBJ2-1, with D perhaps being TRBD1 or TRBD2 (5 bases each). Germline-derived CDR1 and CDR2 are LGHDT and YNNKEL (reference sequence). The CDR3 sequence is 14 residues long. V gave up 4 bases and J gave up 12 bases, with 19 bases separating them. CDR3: CASSPSRDAVGQFF. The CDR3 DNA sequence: TGTGCCAGCAGCCCGTCCCGGGACGCGGTCGGGCAGTTCTTC.

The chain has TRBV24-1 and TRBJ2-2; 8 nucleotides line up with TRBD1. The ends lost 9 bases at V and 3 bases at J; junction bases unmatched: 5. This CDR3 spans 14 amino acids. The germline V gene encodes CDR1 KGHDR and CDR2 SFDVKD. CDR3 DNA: TGTGCCACCGGAGGACAGGGATACACCGGGGAGCTGTTTTTT. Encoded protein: CATGGQGYTGELFF.

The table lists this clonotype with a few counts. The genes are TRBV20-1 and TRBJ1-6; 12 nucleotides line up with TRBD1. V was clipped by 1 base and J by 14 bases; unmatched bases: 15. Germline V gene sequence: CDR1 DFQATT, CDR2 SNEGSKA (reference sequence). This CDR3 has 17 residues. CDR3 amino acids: CSARVREAGTGGMSLHF. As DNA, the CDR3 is TGCAGTGCTAGAGTCCGAGAGGCCGGGACAGGGGGCATGTCCCTCCACTTT.

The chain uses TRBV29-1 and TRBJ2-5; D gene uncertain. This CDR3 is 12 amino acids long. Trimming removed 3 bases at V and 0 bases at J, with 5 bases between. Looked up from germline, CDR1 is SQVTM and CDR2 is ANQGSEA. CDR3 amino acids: CSVESHQETQYF. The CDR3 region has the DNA TGCAGCGTTGAGAGCCACCAAGAGACCCAGTACTTC.

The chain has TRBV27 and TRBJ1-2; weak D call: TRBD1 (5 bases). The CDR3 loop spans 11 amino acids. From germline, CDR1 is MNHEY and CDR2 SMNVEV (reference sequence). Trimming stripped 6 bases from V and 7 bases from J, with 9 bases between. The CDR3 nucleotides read TGTGCCAGCAGGGGGCAAGGTGGCTACACCTTC. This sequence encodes CASRGQGGYTF.

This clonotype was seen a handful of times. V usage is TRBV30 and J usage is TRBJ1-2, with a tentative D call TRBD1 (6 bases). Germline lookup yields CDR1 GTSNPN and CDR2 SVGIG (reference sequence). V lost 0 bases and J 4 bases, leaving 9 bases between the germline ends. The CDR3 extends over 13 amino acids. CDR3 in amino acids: CAWSVWTAYGYTF. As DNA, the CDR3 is TGTGCCTGGAGTGTGTGGACAGCCTATGGCTACACCTTC.

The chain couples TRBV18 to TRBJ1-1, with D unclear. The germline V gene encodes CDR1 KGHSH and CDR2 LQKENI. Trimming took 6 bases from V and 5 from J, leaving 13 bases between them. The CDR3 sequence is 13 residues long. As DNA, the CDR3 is TGTGCCAGCTCGGGTTTCAGAGGAACTGAAGCTTTCTTT. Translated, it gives CASSGFRGTEAFF.

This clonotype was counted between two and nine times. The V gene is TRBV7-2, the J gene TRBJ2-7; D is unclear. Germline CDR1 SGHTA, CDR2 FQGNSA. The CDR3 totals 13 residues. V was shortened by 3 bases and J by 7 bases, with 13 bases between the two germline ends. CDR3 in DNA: TGTGCCAGCAGCTTGAGGACGCCTAGAGAGCAGTACTTC. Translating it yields CASSLRTPREQYF.